This is a list of T cell receptor beta chains from one sample in a study of spatial heterogeneity in lung cancer. One entry per CDR3 protein results from TCRdb running MiXCR on the 5' RACE reads. The table includes around 13,000 distinct CDR3 sequences, 3.5% to 4.5% detected once. The sample was lung tumor tissue, taken at surgery. The origin of the receptors is a male donor with early-stage non-small cell lung cancer. The CDR3 runs from the conserved cysteine through the conserved F or W. D genes are given only for firm matches. The size field is filled for only some rows; it gives once, few, many or a size class.

len,d_gene,v_gene,abundance,j_gene,CDR3nt,CDR3aa
17,NA,TRBV7-2,many,TRBJ1-5,TGTGCCAGCAGCTTAACCTCAGGAATCTATAGCAATCAGCCCCAGCATTTT,CASSLTSGIYSNQPQHF
17,NA,TRBV14,many,TRBJ2-1,TGTGCCAGCAGCCAATTAGTCGGGACGGTGACCTACAATGAGCAGTTCTTC,CASSQLVGTVTYNEQFF
14,NA,TRBV10-3,many,TRBJ1-4,TGTGCCATCAGTGAATCAGGGGCAGGCGAAAAACTGTTTTTT,CAISESGAGEKLFF
15,TRBD1,TRBV9,few,TRBJ1-1,TGTGCCAGCAGCCCGAGGACAGGTTATGGTGCTGAAGCTTTCTTT,CASSPRTGYGAEAFF
14,NA,TRBV5-1,NA,TRBJ1-4,TGCGCCAGCAGCTTGACAGCAGTTGGAGAAAAACTGTTTTTT,CASSLTAVGEKLFF
14,NA,TRBV7-9,NA,TRBJ2-5,TGTGCCAGCAGTCCCAGGACCAGCCAAGAGACCAAGTACTTC,CASSPRTSQETKYF
16,NA,TRBV2,many,TRBJ2-5,TGTGCCAGCAGACCCGACCGGCTAGCGTTTGTGGAGACCCAGTACTTC,CASRPDRLAFVETQYF
14,NA,TRBV3-1,many,TRBJ2-3,TGTGCCAGCAGCCACCACCACTTCACAGATACGCAGTATTTT,CASSHHHFTDTQYF
12,TRBD1,TRBV9,many,TRBJ1-6,TGTGCCAGCAGCGGGACAGGGTTCCCCCTCCACTTT,CASSGTGFPLHF
13,NA,TRBV6-2/TRBV6-3,NA,TRBJ1-1,TGTGCCAGCAGTTGGGGTGCCGGCACTGAAGCTTTCTTT,CASSWGAGTEAFF
16,NA,TRBV29-1,many,TRBJ2-7,TGCAGCGTTGAAGACGAGGGCGGGAAAAGCTCCTACGAGCAGTACTTC,CSVEDEGGKSSYEQYF
13,NA,TRBV29-1,many,TRBJ1-5,TGCAGCGTGCGGACGATGAGCAATCAGCCCCAGCATTTT,CSVRTMSNQPQHF
16,NA,TRBV7-2,many,TRBJ2-2,TGTGCCAGCAGCTCACGCGGCGGGACCTTAACCGGGGAGCTGTTTTTT,CASSSRGGTLTGELFF
15,TRBD1,TRBV2,medium-sized,TRBJ1-5,TGTGCCAGCAGTGAAGGGCAGGGGGGCAATCAGCCCCAGCATTTT,CASSEGQGGNQPQHF
17,TRBD1,TRBV30,medium-sized,TRBJ2-5,TGTGCCTGGAGTTCCGGGACAGGGTACGGGTACCAAGAGACCCAGTACTTC,CAWSSGTGYGYQETQYF
15,TRBD1,TRBV6-2/TRBV6-3,many,TRBJ1-6,TGTGCCAGCAGCACCCCGACAGGGTTCAGGGCACCCCTCCACTTT,CASSTPTGFRAPLHF
15,TRBD2,TRBV30,NA,TRBJ2-1,TGTGCCTGGAGCCTGCCTAGCGGGGGGGGGAATGAGCAGTTCTTC,CAWSLPSGGGNEQFF
13,NA,TRBV12-5,NA,TRBJ2-2,TGTGCTAGTGGTTCGACCTCCGACCGGCAGCTGTTTTTT,CASGSTSDRQLFF
14,NA,TRBV20-1,many,TRBJ2-7,TGCAGTGCCAACCCTAGTGGACTCTTGGTGGAGCAGTACTTC,CSANPSGLLVEQYF
13,NA,TRBV6-2/TRBV6-3,NA,TRBJ1-1,TGTGCCAGCAGTGACAGGAGACGCACTGAAGCTTTCTTT,CASSDRRRTEAFF
14,NA,TRBV24-1,many,TRBJ2-3,TGTGCCACCAGTGAGGGGACTGCCCTCCATACGCAGTATTTT,CATSEGTALHTQYF
11,NA,TRBV30,many,TRBJ1-2,TGTGCCTGGAGTAACAGGGATGGCGACACCTTC,CAWSNRDGDTF
21,NA,TRBV19,medium-sized,TRBJ2-2,TGTGCCAGTAGTTACCTCAAGGGACGGCGTGAGACGTTCGCGAACACCGGGGAGCTGTTTTTT,CASSYLKGRRETFANTGELFF
14,TRBD1,TRBV20-1,many,TRBJ1-2,TGCAGTGCTACAAGGGACAGGGGGCCTTCTGGCGACACCTTC,CSATRDRGPSGDTF
17,TRBD1,TRBV6-5,many,TRBJ1-1,TGTGCCAGCAGTTATATAGGGACAGGGGGCTCGAACACTGAAGCTTTCTTT,CASSYIGTGGSNTEAFF
14,NA,TRBV27,NA,TRBJ2-2,TGTGCCAGCAGTATGGGACGAGCCGGCGGGGAGCTGTTTTTT,CASSMGRAGGELFF
16,NA,TRBV7-9,medium-sized,TRBJ1-1,TGTGCCAGCAGCTCTTACTCCTTCAGACTGAACACTGAAGCTTTCTTT,CASSSYSFRLNTEAFF
15,NA,TRBV5-6,NA,TRBJ1-5,TGTGCCAGCAGCTTGAGGGACGGCCGAATGCAGCCCCAGCATTTT,CASSLRDGRMQPQHF
14,NA,TRBV13,many,TRBJ2-1,TGTGCCAGCAGCTTAGGTTCCTTTAACAATGAGCAGTTCTTC,CASSLGSFNNEQFF
16,NA,TRBV3-1,medium-sized,TRBJ1-6,TGTGCCAGCAGCCAATTCGATTCCTTGGCGGGTTCACCCCTCCACTTT,CASSQFDSLAGSPLHF
14,NA,TRBV7-2,medium-sized,TRBJ1-2,TGTGCCAGCAGCCTCCCCATAGGCATGGACGGCTACACCTTC,CASSLPIGMDGYTF
13,NA,TRBV7-2,many,TRBJ1-2,TGTGCCAGCAGCTCGACAAGGAGGGATGGCTACACCTTC,CASSSTRRDGYTF
14,NA,TRBV20-1,NA,TRBJ1-1,TGCAGTGCCCGGAGGCCAGAGAGGAACACTGAAGCTTTCTTT,CSARRPERNTEAFF
15,TRBD1,TRBV18,many,TRBJ2-3,TGTGCCAGCTCACCAACGGACAGGGAGACAGATACGCAGTATTTT,CASSPTDRETDTQYF
11,NA,TRBV7-9,many,TRBJ2-5,TGTGCCAGCAGTTGGGAAGAGACCCAGTACTTC,CASSWEETQYF
18,TRBD2,TRBV12-5,many,TRBJ2-7,TGTGCTAGTGGTTTGGTACCTGACGGGAGGGCCGTAGGGAACGAGCAGTACTTC,CASGLVPDGRAVGNEQYF
15,TRBD2,TRBV7-2,many,TRBJ2-3,TGTGCCAGCAGCTCCGGGACTAGCGTTTCAGATACGCAGTATTTT,CASSSGTSVSDTQYF
17,TRBD2,TRBV6-1,NA,TRBJ2-3,TGTGCCAGCAGTGTCCAGATACTAGCGGGAGGATGGGATACGCAGTATTTT,CASSVQILAGGWDTQYF
17,TRBD1,TRBV20-1,many,TRBJ2-4,TGCAGTGCTAGAGATAGGGGACAGGTCGGTGGCAAAAACATTCAGTACTTC,CSARDRGQVGGKNIQYF
13,NA,TRBV5-1,many,TRBJ2-2,TGCGCCAGCAGGTTACAAGACACCGGGGAGCTGTTTTTT,CASRLQDTGELFF
15,NA,TRBV7-8,medium-sized,TRBJ2-5,TGTGCCAGCAGCTTAGCTGTTGCCACCTTAGAGACCCAGTACTTC,CASSLAVATLETQYF
11,NA,TRBV11-2,many,TRBJ2-1,TGTGCCAGCAGCTTGTCCAATGAGCAGTTCTTC,CASSLSNEQFF
14,TRBD2,TRBV7-2,many,TRBJ2-5,TGTGCCAGCAGCTTAGTCGGGGGGGCAGAGACCCAGTACTTC,CASSLVGGAETQYF
14,NA,TRBV2,many,TRBJ1-3,TGTGCCAGCAGTGAAGGGGCAGCTGGAAACACCATATATTTT,CASSEGAAGNTIYF
15,NA,TRBV5-1,many,TRBJ1-1,TGCGCCAGCAGATCGGATGCTGGGGTGAGCACTGAAGCTTTCTTT,CASRSDAGVSTEAFF
13,NA,TRBV20-1,many,TRBJ2-5,TGCAGTGCTAGCACAGGGTTTCAAGAGACCCAGTACTTC,CSASTGFQETQYF
16,NA,TRBV20-1,many,TRBJ1-3,TGCAGTGCTAGAAACCCAGGGGTTTACTCTGGAAACACCATATATTTT,CSARNPGVYSGNTIYF
14,NA,TRBV5-4,many,TRBJ2-3,TGTGCCAGCAGCACACCAGGGGTTTCAGATACGCAGTATTTT,CASSTPGVSDTQYF
11,NA,TRBV20-1,many,TRBJ1-2,TGCAGTGTCAAGGCTTTAATGGGCTACACCTTC,CSVKALMGYTF
14,TRBD1,TRBV4-1,NA,TRBJ1-1,TGCGCCAGCAGGCAACAGGGGTGGGGCACTGAAGCTTTCTTT,CASRQQGWGTEAFF
13,NA,TRBV7-2,many,TRBJ2-5,TGTGCCAGCAGCTTAGTGGGCCCGGATTTCCAGTACTTC,CASSLVGPDFQYF
17,TRBD2,TRBV4-1,many,TRBJ2-3,TGCGCCAGCAGCCAGCCTAGCGGGCGCACTGGGGGAGATACGCAGTATTTT,CASSQPSGRTGGDTQYF
15,NA,TRBV7-9,NA,TRBJ2-7,TGTGCCAGCAGCCCCACAGGGCCTGCTTGGTACGAGCAGTACTTC,CASSPTGPAWYEQYF